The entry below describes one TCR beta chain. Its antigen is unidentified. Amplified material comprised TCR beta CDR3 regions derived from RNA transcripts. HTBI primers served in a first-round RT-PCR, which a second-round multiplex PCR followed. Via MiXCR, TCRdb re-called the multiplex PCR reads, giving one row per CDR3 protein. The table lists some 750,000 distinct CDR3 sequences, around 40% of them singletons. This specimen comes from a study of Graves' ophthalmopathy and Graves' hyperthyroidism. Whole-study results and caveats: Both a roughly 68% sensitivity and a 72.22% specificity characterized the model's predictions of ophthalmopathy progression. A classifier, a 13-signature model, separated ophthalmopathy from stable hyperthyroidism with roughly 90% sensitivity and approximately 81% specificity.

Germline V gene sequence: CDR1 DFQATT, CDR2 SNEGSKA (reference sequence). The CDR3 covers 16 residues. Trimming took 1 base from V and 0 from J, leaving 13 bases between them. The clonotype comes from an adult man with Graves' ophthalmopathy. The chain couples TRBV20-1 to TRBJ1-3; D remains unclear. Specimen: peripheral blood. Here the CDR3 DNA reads TGCAGTGCTAGAGCTGGACGGGGATTCTCTGGAAACACCATATATTTT. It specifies CSARAGRGFSGNTIYF.